These T cell receptor beta chains were read from a single sample in a study of CD8 T cells in ankylosing spondylitis. Via MiXCR, TCRdb re-called the 5' RACE reads, giving one row per CDR3 protein. The sample consists of 250,000 to 350,000 distinct CDR3 sequences, around 21% of them appearing once. Sequences were obtained from blood, either unsorted or a sorted T cell fraction (not recorded which). All receptors come from a female donor with ankylosing spondylitis or in good health (not recorded which). Each CDR3 is given with its conserved first and last residue. Each record gives: J gene, V gene, clone size, D gene, CDR3 DNA, CDR3 protein. The D gene is left open where the match is weak. Not all rows give a size; the values are once, few, many and, for expanded clones, a class.

>TRBJ2-7|TRBV7-2|.|.
TGTGCCAGCAGCACCCGCAGCCTCGACCCTTACGAGCAGTACTTC
CASSTRSLDPYEQYF
>TRBJ1-5|TRBV5-1|many|.
TGCGCCAGCAGCGAAGGGGTTCAGCCCCAGCATTTT
CASSEGVQPQHF
>TRBJ1-6|TRBV6-2/TRBV6-3|few|TRBD1
TGTGCCAGCAGTACTACCGGGACAGTTAATTCACCCCTCCACTTT
CASSTTGTVNSPLHF
>TRBJ1-2|TRBV20-1|.|.
TGCAGTGCTAGGAATAGTGGTGGCTACACCTTC
CSARNSGGYTF
>TRBJ2-5|TRBV9|few|.
TGTGCCAGCAGCGTAGCTGAGCGGTGGGAGACCCAGTACTTC
CASSVAERWETQYF
>TRBJ1-1|TRBV2|.|TRBD1
TGTGCCAGCAGTGAAAGCAGGGGGCTAACTGAAGCTTTCTTT
CASSESRGLTEAFF
>TRBJ2-6|TRBV6-2/TRBV6-3|.|.
TGTGCCGCCGCCCAAGGGTACGGCAGTGCCTACTCTGGGGCCAACGTCCTGACTTTC
CAAAQGYGSAYSGANVLTF
>TRBJ2-3|TRBV2|.|.
TGTGCCAGCATCCTTGGGTACTTCCATCCCTTTACGCAGTATTTT
CASILGYFHPFTQYF
>TRBJ1-3|TRBV6-5|.|.
TGTGCCAGCAGTTACTCAAATGGGGGCTCGGGAAACACCATATATTTT
CASSYSNGGSGNTIYF
>TRBJ2-1|TRBV20-1|few|.
TGCAGTGCTAGTGCGTCTAGCTTGTACAGTGAGCAGTTCTTC
CSASASSLYSEQFF
>TRBJ1-4|TRBV29-1|many|TRBD1
TGCAGCGCTGGACAGGGGCGCAGTGAAAAACTGTTTTTT
CSAGQGRSEKLFF
>TRBJ2-1|TRBV12-3/TRBV12-4|.|.
TGTGCCAGCAGTTTAAGCGGAGGGACTGAGCAGTTCTTC
CASSLSGGTEQFF
>TRBJ1-1|TRBV6-5|few|.
TGTGCCAGCAGTTACTCCGGGGGTCTGAACACTGAAGCTTTCTTT
CASSYSGGLNTEAFF
>TRBJ2-1|TRBV5-1|.|TRBD1
TGCGCCAGCAGGGGGGACAGCGCGTTCTCCTACAATGAGCAGTTCTTC
CASRGDSAFSYNEQFF
>TRBJ1-1|TRBV4-2|many|.
TGTGCCAGCAGCCAAGGCCGGCAGATGAACACTGAAGCTTTCTTT
CASSQGRQMNTEAFF
>TRBJ2-3|TRBV4-2|.|TRBD2
TGTGCCAGCAGCCCAGAGGGACTAGCGGAGATCACAGATACGCAGTATTTT
CASSPEGLAEITDTQYF
>TRBJ2-7|TRBV11-2|few|TRBD2
TGTGCCAGCACCCCAGCGGGAGTGAGATACGAGCAGTACTTC
CASTPAGVRYEQYF
>TRBJ2-3|TRBV20-1|.|TRBD2
TGCAGTGCTGGGGGGACTAGCAGGAGCACAGATACGCAGTATTTT
CSAGGTSRSTDTQYF
>TRBJ1-4|TRBV6-5|.|.
TGTGCCAGGCTTCCCCCGGGAGGTGAAAAACTGTTTTTT
CARLPPGGEKLFF
>TRBJ2-7|TRBV20-1|few|.
TGCAGTGCTATCGTTGGATACGGTCCGGGGGACGAGCAGTACTTC
CSAIVGYGPGDEQYF
>TRBJ2-1|TRBV27|.|TRBD2
TGTGCCAGCAGTTTATCACGCGGGAGGAATAGTAATGAGCAGTTCTTC
CASSLSRGRNSNEQFF
>TRBJ2-5|TRBV29-1|.|.
TGCAGCGTTGAAGGACAGCTCCAAGAGACCCAGTACTTC
CSVEGQLQETQYF
>TRBJ2-1|TRBV9|.|TRBD2
TGTGCCAGCAGCGCCCTAGCGGGGCTGAACAATGAGCAGTTCTTC
CASSALAGLNNEQFF
>TRBJ2-5|TRBV5-1|few|.
TGCGCCAGCAGCTTCACGCAAGAGACCCAGTACTTC
CASSFTQETQYF
>TRBJ2-7|TRBV6-2/TRBV6-3|.|TRBD2
TGTGCCAGCAGTTCTAGCGGATACGAGCAGTACTTC
CASSSSGYEQYF
>TRBJ1-1|TRBV20-1|few|.
TGCAGTGCTATATACGGTGGGGGGGGCACTGAAGCTTTCTTT
CSAIYGGGGTEAFF
>TRBJ2-1|TRBV29-1|many|.
TGCAGCGCCGCGGGTGAACGGTTCAATGAGCAGTTCTTC
CSAAGERFNEQFF
>TRBJ2-5|TRBV30|.|.
TGTGCCTGGACGCGGGGCCAAGAGACCCAGTACTTC
CAWTRGQETQYF
>TRBJ2-3|TRBV5-1|.|TRBD2
TGCGCCAGCAGCCCCGGACTAGCGGAGGGGGGAGATACGCAGTATTTT
CASSPGLAEGGDTQYF
>TRBJ2-1|TRBV20-1|.|.
TGCAGTGCTAGAGGGCGGGATTGGGGGAGTGAGCAGTTCTTC
CSARGRDWGSEQFF
>TRBJ2-3|TRBV6-5|few|TRBD2
TGTGCCAGCAGTTACGGCGGGAGCCCCACAGATACGCAGTATTTT
CASSYGGSPTDTQYF
>TRBJ2-7|TRBV5-1|.|.
TGCGCCAGCAGCTTGGCTGACACACAATACGAGCAGTACTTC
CASSLADTQYEQYF